The source of this T cell receptor (beta chain) is a study of blood T cell repertoires in COVID-19. Study summary: Samples representing acute and convalescent COVID-19 were sourced from the United States, Italy and Spain.

This clone was recorded a few times. The germline gives CDR1 KGHSH, CDR2 LQKENI. V was pared by 8 bases and J by 3 bases, with 7 bases of the junction left unmatched. The CDR3 is made up of 14 amino acids. Assay: immunoSEQ multiplex PCR; the TCRdb copy retains only in-frame clones and omits some. In the table there are fewer than 350,000 clones, 75% to 95% of which are singletons. Self-reported history from a screening survey and questionnaire set each donor's cohort. The J gene is TRBJ2-7, the V gene TRBV18, with 10 bases aligning to TRBD2. Sequencing used PBMCs or T cells enriched from blood (not recorded which). The receptor's source is a man aged 35 to 55 who had been exposed to COVID-19. The CDR3 sequence is CASRRTSGVYEQYF. DNA of the CDR3: TGTGCCAGCCGACGGACTAGCGGAGTCTACGAGCAGTACTTC.